This is a list of T cell receptor beta chains from one sample in a study of blood T cell repertoires in COVID-19. Some clones are missing from TCRdb's copy, which holds only in-frame ones; the method was immunoSEQ multiplex PCR. This table has around 250,000 clones, over 75% appearing once. Material: PBMCs or T cells enriched from blood (not recorded which). The receptors here all came from a woman in her thirties or forties who had been exposed to COVID-19. Both conserved end residues are part of each CDR3. Each record gives: clone size, V gene, D gene, J gene, CDR3 length, CDR3 DNA, CDR3 protein. The D gene is left open where the match is weak. Expanded clones are given a class, and other clones once, few, many or no size at all.

.,TRBV19,.,TRBJ1-4,13,TGTGCCAGTAGTATTGACACTTATGAAAAACTGTTTTTT,CASSIDTYEKLFF
.,TRBV4-2,TRBD1,TRBJ1-5,17,TGTGCCAGCAGCCCCCGGACAGGGCGAACTGAACTACAGCCCCAGCATTTT,CASSPRTGRTELQPQHF
.,TRBV20-1,.,TRBJ2-3,15,TGCAGTGCTAGTTTTGGGACTGACGGCACAGATACGCAGTATTTT,CSASFGTDGTDTQYF
.,TRBV6-5,.,TRBJ1-1,14,TGTGCCAGCAAGAGTTCCCTAATGAACACTGAAGCTTTCTTT,CASKSSLMNTEAFF
.,TRBV7-2,TRBD2,TRBJ2-5,17,TGTGCCAGCAGCCTGGGTTTACTAGCGGGGGGTCTGGAGACCCAGTACTTC,CASSLGLLAGGLETQYF
.,TRBV9,.,TRBJ2-2,14,TGTGCCAGCAGCGTAGTGTCGGGTCCCGGGGAGCTGTTTTTT,CASSVVSGPGELFF
.,TRBV3-1/TRBV3-2,.,TRBJ1-5,13,TGTGCCAGCAGCCAAGCTTCAGGGATGCCCCAGCATTTT,CASSQASGMPQHF
.,TRBV6-6,TRBD1,TRBJ1-4,14,TGTGCCAGCAGCTACGGGACAGGGGCCGAAAAACTGTTTTTT,CASSYGTGAEKLFF
.,TRBV28,TRBD1,TRBJ1-6,15,TGTGCCAGCAGTTTACGTAGGACAGGGCCTCACCAACTCCACTTT,CASSLRRTGPHQLHF
.,TRBV25-1,.,TRBJ2-3,17,TGTGCCAGCACTCCCCCCACGGCGGTTTTTAGCACAGATACGCAGTATTTT,CASTPPTAVFSTDTQYF
.,TRBV5-6,TRBD1,TRBJ2-7,16,TGTGCCAGCAGCCTGTACAGGGGAATAAAAAGGGGCGAGCAGTACTTC,CASSLYRGIKRGEQYF
few,TRBV9,TRBD1,TRBJ1-5,13,TGTGCCAGCAGCCGGGACAGCCAAGGGCCCCAGCATTTT,CASSRDSQGPQHF
.,TRBV30,.,TRBJ1-6,14,TGTGCCTGGAGTATCGGACACTATAATTCACCCCTCCACTTT,CAWSIGHYNSPLHF
.,TRBV7-3,TRBD2,TRBJ2-1,15,TGTGCCAGCAGCTTGGGAGCGGGAAGTTGGAATGAGCAGTTCTTC,CASSLGAGSWNEQFF
.,TRBV30,.,TRBJ1-1,13,TGTGCCTGGTCAACCGGTTGGAACACTGAAGCTTTCTTT,CAWSTGWNTEAFF
.,TRBV6-6,.,TRBJ1-5,15,TGTGCCAGCAGTTACTCGGCACAGGACAATCAGCCCCAGCATTTT,CASSYSAQDNQPQHF
.,TRBV7-8,.,TRBJ2-4,14,TGTGCCAGCAGCGTTCCGATGGGGGCAAACATTCAGTACTTC,CASSVPMGANIQYF
.,TRBV3-1/TRBV3-2,.,TRBJ2-5,20,TGTGCCAGCAGCCAACTCCAGGGCAGGGAGGGGAAGGGGGGGCAAGAGACCCAGTACTTC,CASSQLQGREGKGGQETQYF
few,TRBV2,.,TRBJ1-3,15,TGTGCCAGCAGCGCAACAGGGTTAGCGGGAAACACCATATATTTT,CASSATGLAGNTIYF
.,TRBV6-2/TRBV6-3,TRBD1,TRBJ1-4,18,TGTGCCAGCAGTTACGACAGGGGACAACTGGCGACTAATGAAAAACTGTTTTTT,CASSYDRGQLATNEKLFF
.,TRBV10-3,TRBD2,TRBJ2-5,17,TGTGCCATCAGTGAGCCAGGAGCGGGGGGCCTTCAAGAGACCCAGTACTTC,CAISEPGAGGLQETQYF
.,TRBV5-4,TRBD2,TRBJ2-7,15,TGTGCCAGCAGCTTGGGATCCCCGGGGGGGTACGAGCAGTACTTC,CASSLGSPGGYEQYF
.,TRBV7-8,.,TRBJ2-7,15,TGTGCCAGCAGCTTAGCGGGGGGACTTACCTACGAGCAGTACTTC,CASSLAGGLTYEQYF
.,TRBV30,TRBD1,TRBJ1-6,17,TGTGCCTGGAGTGTACAGGGGAGGAGCTCCTATAATTCACCCCTCCACTTT,CAWSVQGRSSYNSPLHF
.,TRBV2,TRBD1,TRBJ1-4,13,TGTGCCAGCAGGGACAGGGCTAATGAAAAACTGTTTTTT,CASRDRANEKLFF
.,TRBV14,.,TRBJ2-5,15,TGTGCCAGCAGCCAAGAACGGGTAGGCCAAGAGACCCAGTACTTC,CASSQERVGQETQYF